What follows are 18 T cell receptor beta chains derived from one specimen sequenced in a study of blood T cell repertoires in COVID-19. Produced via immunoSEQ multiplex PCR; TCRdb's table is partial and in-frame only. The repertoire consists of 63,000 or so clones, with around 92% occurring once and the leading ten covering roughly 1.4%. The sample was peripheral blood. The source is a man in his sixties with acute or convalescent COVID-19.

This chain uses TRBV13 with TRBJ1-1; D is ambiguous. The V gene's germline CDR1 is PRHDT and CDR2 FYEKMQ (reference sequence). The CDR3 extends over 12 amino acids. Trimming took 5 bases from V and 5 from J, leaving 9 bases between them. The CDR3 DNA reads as TGTGCCAGCAGCGGGCCTCGGACTGAAGCTTTCTTT. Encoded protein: CASSGPRTEAFF.

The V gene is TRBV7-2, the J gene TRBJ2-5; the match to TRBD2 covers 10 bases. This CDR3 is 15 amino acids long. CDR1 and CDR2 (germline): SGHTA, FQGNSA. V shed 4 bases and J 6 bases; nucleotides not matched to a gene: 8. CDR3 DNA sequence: TGTGCCAGCAGCTCTCCTAGCGGGGGACAGCAGACCCAGTACTTC. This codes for CASSSPSGGQQTQYF.

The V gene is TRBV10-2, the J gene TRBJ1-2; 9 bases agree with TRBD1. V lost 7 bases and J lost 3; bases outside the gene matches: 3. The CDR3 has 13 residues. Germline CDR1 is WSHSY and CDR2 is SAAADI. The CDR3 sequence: CASTRDRDYGYTF. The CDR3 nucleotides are TGCGCCAGCACCCGGGACAGGGACTATGGCTACACCTTC.

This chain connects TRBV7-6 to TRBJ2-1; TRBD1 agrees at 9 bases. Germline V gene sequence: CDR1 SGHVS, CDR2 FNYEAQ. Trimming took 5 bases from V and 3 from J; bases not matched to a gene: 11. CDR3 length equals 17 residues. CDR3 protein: CASSPRYRDRVYNEQFF. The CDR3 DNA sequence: TGTGCCAGCAGCCCCCGTTACCGGGACAGGGTCTACAATGAGCAGTTCTTC.

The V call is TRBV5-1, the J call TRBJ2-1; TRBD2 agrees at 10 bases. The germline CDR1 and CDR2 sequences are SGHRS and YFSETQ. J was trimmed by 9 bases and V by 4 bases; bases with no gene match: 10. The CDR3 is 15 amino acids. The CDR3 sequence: CASSPLSGGAAEQFF. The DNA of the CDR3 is TGCGCCAGCAGCCCCCTAAGCGGGGGGGCCGCTGAGCAGTTCTTC.

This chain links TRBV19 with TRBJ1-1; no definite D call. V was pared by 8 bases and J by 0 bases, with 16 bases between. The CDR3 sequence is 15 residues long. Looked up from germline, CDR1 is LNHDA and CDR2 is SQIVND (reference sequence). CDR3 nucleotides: TGTGCCAGTTCTGAGGGAGTTGCTATGAACACTGAAGCTTTCTTT. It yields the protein CASSEGVAMNTEAFF.

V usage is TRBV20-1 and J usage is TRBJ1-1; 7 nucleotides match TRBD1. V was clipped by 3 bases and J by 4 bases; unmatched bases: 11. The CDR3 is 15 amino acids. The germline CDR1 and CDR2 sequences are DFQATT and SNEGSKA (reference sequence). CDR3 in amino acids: CSASPPTGKSTEAFF. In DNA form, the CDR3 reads TGCAGTGCTAGTCCTCCGACAGGGAAAAGCACTGAAGCTTTCTTT.

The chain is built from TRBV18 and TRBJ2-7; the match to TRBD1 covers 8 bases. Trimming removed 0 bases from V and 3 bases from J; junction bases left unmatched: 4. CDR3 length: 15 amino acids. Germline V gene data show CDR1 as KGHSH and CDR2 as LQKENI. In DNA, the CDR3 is TGTGCCAGCTCACCACCGGGACAGGAGAACTACGAGCAGTACTTC. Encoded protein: CASSPPGQENYEQYF.

This chain's CDR3 is CAISESGGSTDTQYF. The CDR3 coding sequence is TGTGCCATCAGTGAGTCGGGAGGGAGCACAGATACGCAGTATTTT. The rearrangement uses TRBV10-3 and TRBJ2-3; 7 nucleotides agree with TRBD2. CDR3 length equals 15 residues. Germline values: CDR1 ENHRY, CDR2 SYGVKD. Trimming cost V 0 bases and J 0 bases; bases outside gene matches: 0.

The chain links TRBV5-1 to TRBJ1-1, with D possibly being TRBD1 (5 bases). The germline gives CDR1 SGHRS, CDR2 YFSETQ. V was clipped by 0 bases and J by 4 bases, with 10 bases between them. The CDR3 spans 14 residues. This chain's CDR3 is CASSLVGGTTEAFF. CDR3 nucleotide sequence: TGCGCCAGCAGCTTGGTCGGGGGAACCACTGAAGCTTTCTTT.

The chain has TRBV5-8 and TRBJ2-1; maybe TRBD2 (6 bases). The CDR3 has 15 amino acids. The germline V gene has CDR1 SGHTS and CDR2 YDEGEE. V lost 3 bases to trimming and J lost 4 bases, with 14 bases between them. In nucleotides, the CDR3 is TGTGCCAGCAGCTCAGGGACTCGAAGGTACAATGAGCAGTTCTTC. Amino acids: CASSSGTRRYNEQFF.

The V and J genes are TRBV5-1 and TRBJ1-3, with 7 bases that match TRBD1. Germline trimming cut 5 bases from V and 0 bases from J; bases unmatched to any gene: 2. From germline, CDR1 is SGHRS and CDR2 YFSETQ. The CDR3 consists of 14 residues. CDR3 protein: CASRGQPSGNTIYF. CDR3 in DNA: TGCGCCAGCAGGGGACAGCCCTCTGGAAACACCATATATTTT.

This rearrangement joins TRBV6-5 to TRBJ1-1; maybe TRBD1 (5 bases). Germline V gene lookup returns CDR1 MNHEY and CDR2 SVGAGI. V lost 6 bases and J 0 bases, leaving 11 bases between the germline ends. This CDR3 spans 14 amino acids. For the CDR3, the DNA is TGTGCCAGCAGGCGGGGGGATATGAACACTGAAGCTTTCTTT. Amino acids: CASRRGDMNTEAFF.

The CDR3 region has the DNA TGTGCCAGCAGTGAACAGGGGGCAGGCACCGGGGAGCTGTTTTTT. Its translation is CASSEQGAGTGELFF. V gene TRBV2 combines with J gene TRBJ2-2, with 8 bases identical to TRBD1. CDR3 length equals 15 residues. Germline CDR1 and CDR2: SNHLY and FYNNEI. Losses at the gene ends were 2 bases for V and 4 bases for J; bases not matched to a gene: 3. Full variable domain (remainder filled in from reference TRBV2 and TRBJ2-2): EPEVTQTPSHQVTQMGQEVILRCVPISNHLYFYWYRQILGQKVEFLVSFYNNEISEKSEIFDDQFSVERPDGSNFTLKIRSTKLEDSAMYFCASSEQGAGTGELFFGEGSRLTVL.

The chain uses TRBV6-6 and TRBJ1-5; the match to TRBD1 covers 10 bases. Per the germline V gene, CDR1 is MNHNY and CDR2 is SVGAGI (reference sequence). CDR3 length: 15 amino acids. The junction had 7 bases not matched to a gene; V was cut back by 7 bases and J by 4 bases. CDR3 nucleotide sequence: TGTGCCAGCACCGCCTCGGACAGGGGGAATCAGCCCCAGCATTTT. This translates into CASTASDRGNQPQHF.

CDR3 sequence (DNA): TGTGCCAGCACCCCGGGGGGGACTCTTGGCTACACCTTC. The encoded protein is CASTPGGTLGYTF. This sequence joins TRBV28 and TRBJ1-2; possible D gene TRBD1, 5 bases. The CDR3 has 13 residues. Germline V lookup: CDR1 MDHEN, CDR2 SYDVKM. The V and J ends lost 7 bases and 7 bases respectively, with 16 bases between them.

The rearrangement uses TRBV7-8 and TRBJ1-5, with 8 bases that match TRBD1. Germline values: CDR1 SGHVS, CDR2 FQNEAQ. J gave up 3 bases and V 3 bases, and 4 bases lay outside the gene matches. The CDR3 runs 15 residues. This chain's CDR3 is CASSFGRGPNQPQHF. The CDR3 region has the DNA TGTGCCAGCAGCTTCGGCAGGGGGCCCAATCAGCCCCAGCATTTT.

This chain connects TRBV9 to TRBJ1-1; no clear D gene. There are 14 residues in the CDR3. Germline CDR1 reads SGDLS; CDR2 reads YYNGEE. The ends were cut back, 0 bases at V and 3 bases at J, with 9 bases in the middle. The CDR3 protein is CASSVEREHTEAFF. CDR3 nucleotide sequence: TGTGCCAGCAGCGTAGAGAGAGAGCACACTGAAGCTTTCTTT.